These 10 T cell receptor beta chains were sequenced from one sample in a study of cytomegalovirus exposure and HLA in healthy donors. PCR was performed using 60 Vbeta and 13 Jbeta primers. TCRdb's table, derived via immunoSEQ multiplex PCR, lists solely in-frame clones and lacks some. The data show fewer than 120,000 clones, over 65% seen once. The sequenced sample consisted of PBMCs. The source is a young man in good health and CMV-seropositive.

This clone occurred a few times. The chain carries TRBV11-2 and TRBJ2-1, with TRBD1 matching 8 bases. The CDR3 spans 14 residues. Germline loops: CDR1 SGHAT, CDR2 FQNNGV. V trimming: 5 bases; J trimming: 10 bases; junction bases outside the gene matches: 10. CDR3 in amino acids: CASSAGTGGMEQFF. The CDR3 nucleotides are TGTGCCAGCAGCGCCGGGACAGGTGGGATGGAGCAGTTCTTC.

This clone was seen only a few times. The V gene is TRBV18, the J gene TRBJ1-4; D ambiguous. Germline V gene data show CDR1 as KGHSH and CDR2 as LQKENI. The CDR3 spans 13 residues. Trimming shortened V by 5 bases and J by 6 bases, and 10 bases separated the two germline ends. The CDR3 loop reads CASSGSLDEKLFF. The CDR3 nucleotides read TGTGCCAGCTCAGGATCCCTAGATGAAAAACTGTTTTTT. Full variable domain (missing parts from reference TRBV18 and TRBJ1-4): NAGVMQNPRHLVRRRGQEARLRCSPMKGHSHVYWYRQLPEEGLKFMVYLQKENIIDESGMPKERFSAEFPKEGPSILRIQQVVRGDSAAYFCASSGSLDEKLFFGSGTQLSVL.

This clone was seen just once. The V gene is TRBV10-3, the J gene TRBJ2-5; the match to TRBD1 covers 9 bases. Germline-derived CDR1 and CDR2 are ENHRY and SYGVKD. The CDR3 covers 15 residues. Trimming at V came to 6 bases and at J to 5 bases, leaving 10 bases not matched to a gene. The CDR3 here is CAIRPTGGREETQYF. The CDR3, as DNA: TGTGCCATCAGGCCGACAGGGGGGAGAGAGGAGACCCAGTACTTC.

This clone was detected only once. The chain joins TRBV15 to TRBJ2-3, with 10 bases matching TRBD2. In germline, CDR1 is LNHNV, CDR2 YYDKDF (reference sequence). The CDR3 covers 15 residues. The junction had 2 bases not matched to a gene; V was cut back by 0 bases and J by 5 bases. The CDR3 nucleotides are TGTGCCACCAGCAGAGATCTAGCGGGGGTAGATACGCAGTATTTT. Encoded protein: CATSRDLAGVDTQYF.

This clone showed up just a few times. The V and J genes are TRBV27 and TRBJ2-7, with 16 bases aligning to TRBD2. The length of the CDR3 is 17 residues. The J segment lost 5 bases and the V segment lost 2 bases, leaving 6 bases of the junction unmatched. Germline values: CDR1 MNHEY, CDR2 SMNVEV (reference sequence). The CDR3 spells CASSLGTSGGAVHEQYF. The DNA of the CDR3 is TGTGCCAGCAGTTTAGGGACTAGCGGGGGGGCCGTCCACGAGCAGTACTTC.

The chain carries TRBV19 and TRBJ2-2; D ambiguous. This CDR3 is built from 13 residues. Germline V gene data show CDR1 as LNHDA and CDR2 as SQIVND (reference sequence). The V gene lost 0 bases and the J gene lost 6 bases, with 5 bases spanning the gap. The CDR3 is CASSIESAGELFF. CDR3 coding DNA: TGTGCCAGTAGTATAGAAAGCGCCGGGGAGCTGTTTTTT.

CDR3 bases: TGCGCCAGCAGCTTGGGTTTAGCTGACTTTGATGAGCAGTTCTTC. Its protein product is CASSLGLADFDEQFF. J is TRBJ2-1 and V is TRBV5-1; D remains unclear. There are 15 residues in the CDR3. V was cut by 0 bases and J by 8 bases, with 15 bases left in between. The germline V gene has CDR1 SGHRS and CDR2 YFSETQ.

There are a few counts of this clone. The chain is built from TRBV7-2 and TRBJ2-7; a weak D match, TRBD1 (5 bases). The CDR3 has 15 residues. Germline CDR1 is SGHTA and CDR2 is FQGNSA. V was shortened by 5 bases and J by 0 bases, with 14 bases between the two germline ends. CDR3 coding DNA: TGTGCCAGCAGCCCCACAGGCAGGAGCTCCTACGAGCAGTACTTC. Amino acid sequence: CASSPTGRSSYEQYF.

V is TRBV7-9 and J is TRBJ2-2; 10 bases line up with TRBD2. Losses at the gene ends were 6 bases for V and 0 bases for J; bases not matched to a gene: 4. The CDR3 is 16 amino acids. CDR1 SEHNR and CDR2 FQNEAQ come from the germline V gene (reference sequence). In DNA form, the CDR3 reads TGTGCCAGCAGAAAAAGCGGGGGGGCGAACACCGGGGAGCTGTTTTTT. Amino acid sequence: CASRKSGGANTGELFF.

This clone came up once. The chain uses TRBV25-1 and TRBJ1-4; TRBD1 matches at 9 bases. CDR1 is MGHDK and CDR2 is SYGVNS in the germline V gene. The V and J ends lost 5 bases and 6 bases, in that order; junction bases with no gene match: 7. The CDR3 loop spans 15 amino acids. The CDR3 coding sequence is TGTGCCAGCAGTAGTACAGGGGGCCTAGATGAAAAACTGTTTTTT. Residues: CASSSTGGLDEKLFF. The whole variable domain, remainder taken from reference TRBV25-1 and TRBJ1-4, is EADIYQTPRYLVIGTGKKITLECSQTMGHDKMYWYQQDPGMELHLIHYSYGVNSTEKGDLSSESTVSRIRTEHFPLTLESARPSHTSQYLCASSSTGGLDEKLFFGSGTQLSVL.